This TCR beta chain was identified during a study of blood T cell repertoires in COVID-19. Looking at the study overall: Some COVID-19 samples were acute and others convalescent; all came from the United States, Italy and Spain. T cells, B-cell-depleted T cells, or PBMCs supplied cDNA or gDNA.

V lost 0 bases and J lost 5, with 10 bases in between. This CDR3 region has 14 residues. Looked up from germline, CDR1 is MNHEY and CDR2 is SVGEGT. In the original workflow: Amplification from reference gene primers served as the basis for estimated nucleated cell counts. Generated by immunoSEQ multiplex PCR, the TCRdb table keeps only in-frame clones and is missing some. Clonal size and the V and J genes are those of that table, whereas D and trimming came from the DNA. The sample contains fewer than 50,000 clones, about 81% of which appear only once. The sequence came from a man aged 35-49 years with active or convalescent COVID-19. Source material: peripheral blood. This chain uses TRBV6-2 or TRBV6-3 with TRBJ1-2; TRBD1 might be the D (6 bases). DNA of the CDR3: TGTGCCAGCAGTTACTCTGGGGGCCGGTATGGCTACACCTTC. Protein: CASSYSGGRYGYTF.